In its sample, the clone carrying this TCR beta chain was seen many times. Its cognate antigen is unknown. Time point denoted: newly diagnosed GD, antithyroid drugs for less than 3 months. Construction of the TCR library relied on RNA isolated from PBMCs. This sample stems from a study of regulatory T cells in long-lasting Graves disease. Points from the study as a whole: Only a small sample size was used, which may have cut accuracy.

In building TCR beta libraries, iRepertoire HTBI primers were used together with Arm-PCR of CDR3 regions. As processed by the authors: Sample data revealed approximately 62 TRBV and some 14 TRBJ segments. TCRdb redid the calling of the multiplex PCR reads with MiXCR, one entry per CDR3 protein. It is TCRdb's table, rather than the study itself, that gives the V and J calls and clone size. The table has some 500,000 distinct CDR3 sequences, about 14% seen once. The sample was also reused in another study, on T cells in Graves' hyperthyroidism and ophthalmopathy. As reported in that work: Carried out on the TCR CDR3, a first-round RT-PCR used the HTBI primer set. From stable hyperthyroidism, ophthalmopathy was separated by a 13 V-J model.

This TCR was recovered from a man aged 25 to 40 with Graves disease. Sequencing used peripheral blood mononuclear cells (PBMCs), obtained at new diagnosis, from a patient treated with antithyroid drugs.

CDR3 protein: CASSSPGDTQYF. CDR3 coding DNA: TGTGCCAGCAGCTCTCCAGGGGATACGCAGTATTTT. The chain uses TRBV7-3 and TRBJ2-3; the D gene is possibly TRBD1 (5 bases). V was pared by 4 bases and J by 6 bases, with 8 bases between. In germline, CDR1 is SGHTA, CDR2 FQGTGA. The CDR3 is made up of 12 amino acids. Looking up the rest from reference TRBV7-3 and TRBJ2-3 gives the full variable domain: GAGVSQTPSNKVTEKGKYVELRCDPISGHTALYWYRQSLGQGPEFLIYFQGTGAADDSGLPNDRFFAVRPEGSVSTLKIQRTERGDSAVYLCASSSPGDTQYFGPGTRLTVL.